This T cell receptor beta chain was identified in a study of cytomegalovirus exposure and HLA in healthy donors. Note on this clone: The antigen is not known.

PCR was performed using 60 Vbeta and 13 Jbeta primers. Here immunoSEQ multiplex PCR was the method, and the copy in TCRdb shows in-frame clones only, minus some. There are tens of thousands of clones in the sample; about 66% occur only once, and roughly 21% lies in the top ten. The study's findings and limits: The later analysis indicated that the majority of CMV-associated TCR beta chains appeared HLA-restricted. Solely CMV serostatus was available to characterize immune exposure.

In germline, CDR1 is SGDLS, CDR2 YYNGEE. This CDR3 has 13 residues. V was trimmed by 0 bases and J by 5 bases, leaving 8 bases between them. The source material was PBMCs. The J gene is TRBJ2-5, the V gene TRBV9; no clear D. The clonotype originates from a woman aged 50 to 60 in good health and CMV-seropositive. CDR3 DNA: TGTGCCAGCAGCGTAGACCCCGGGGAGACCCAGTACTTC. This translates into CASSVDPGETQYF.